This TCR beta chain was recorded in a study of blood T cell repertoires in COVID-19. For the study at large: Acute and convalescent COVID-19 specimens originated in the United States, Italy and Spain.

Per the authors' pipeline: From reference gene primer amplification, estimates of nucleated cell counts were derived. TCRdb's table, derived via immunoSEQ multiplex PCR, lists solely in-frame clones and lacks some. V, J and clone size were drawn from that table, and D and trimming were deduced from the DNA. The data contain approximately 140,000 clones, 88% of them singletons. This clone came up once. V shed 3 bases, J shed 5 bases, and the junction held 2 bases outside the gene matches. The germline gives CDR1 LNHDA, CDR2 SQIVND (reference sequence). The CDR3 loop spans 15 amino acids. The clonotype was recovered from a human donor with COVID-19, enrolled during active disease. The donor label of this sample is uncertain. The chain uses TRBV19 and TRBJ2-1; 12 bases match TRBD2. The source material was peripheral blood. CDR3 in amino acids: CASSITSGGHNEQFF. The CDR3 DNA follows: TGTGCCAGTAGTATTACTAGCGGGGGGCACAATGAGCAGTTCTTC.